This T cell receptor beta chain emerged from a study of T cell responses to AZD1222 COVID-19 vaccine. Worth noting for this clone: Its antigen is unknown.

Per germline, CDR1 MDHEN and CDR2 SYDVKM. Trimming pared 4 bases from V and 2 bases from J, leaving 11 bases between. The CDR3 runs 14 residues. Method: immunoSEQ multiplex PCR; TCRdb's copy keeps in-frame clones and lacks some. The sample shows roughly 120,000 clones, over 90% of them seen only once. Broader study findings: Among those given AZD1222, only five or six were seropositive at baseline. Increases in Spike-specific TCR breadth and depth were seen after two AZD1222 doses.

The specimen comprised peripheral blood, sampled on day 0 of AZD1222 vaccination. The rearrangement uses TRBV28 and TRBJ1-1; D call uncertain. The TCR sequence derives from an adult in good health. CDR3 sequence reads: CASSSFDGNTEAFF. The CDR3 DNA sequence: TGTGCCAGCAGTTCTTTCGACGGAAACACTGAAGCTTTCTTT.